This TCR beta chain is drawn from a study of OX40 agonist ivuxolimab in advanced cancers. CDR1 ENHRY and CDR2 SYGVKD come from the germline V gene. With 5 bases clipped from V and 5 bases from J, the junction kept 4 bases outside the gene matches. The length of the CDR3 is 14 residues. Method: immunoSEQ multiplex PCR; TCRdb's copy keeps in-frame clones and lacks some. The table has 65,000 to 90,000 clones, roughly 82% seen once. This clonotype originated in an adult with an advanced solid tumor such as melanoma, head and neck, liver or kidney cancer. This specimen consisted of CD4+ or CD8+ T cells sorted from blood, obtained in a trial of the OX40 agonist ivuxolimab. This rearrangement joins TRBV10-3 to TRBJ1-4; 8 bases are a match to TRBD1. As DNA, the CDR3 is TGTGCCATCAGTCCGGGACAGGAGAATGAAAAACTGTTTTTT. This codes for CAISPGQENEKLFF.